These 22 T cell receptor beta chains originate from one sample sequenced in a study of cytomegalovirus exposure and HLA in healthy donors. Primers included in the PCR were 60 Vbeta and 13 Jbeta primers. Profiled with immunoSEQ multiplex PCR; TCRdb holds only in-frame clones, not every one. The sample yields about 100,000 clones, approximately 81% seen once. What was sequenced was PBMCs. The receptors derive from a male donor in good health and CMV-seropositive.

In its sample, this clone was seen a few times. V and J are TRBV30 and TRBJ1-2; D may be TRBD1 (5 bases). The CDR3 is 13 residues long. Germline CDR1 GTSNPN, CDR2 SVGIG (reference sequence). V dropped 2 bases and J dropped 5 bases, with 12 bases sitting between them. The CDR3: CAWSIGQRYGYTF. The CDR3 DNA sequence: TGTGCCTGGAGTATAGGACAACGGTATGGCTACACCTTC.

DNA of the CDR3: TGCAGCGTTGTGGCTAGCGGGGGACTTCCCTACAATGAGCAGTTCTTC. It is translated as CSVVASGGLPYNEQFF. The V gene is TRBV29-1, the J gene TRBJ2-1; 10 nucleotides agree with TRBD2. Germline V lookup: CDR1 SQVTM, CDR2 ANQGSEA. This CDR3 has 16 residues. V lost 4 bases, J lost 2 bases, and 8 bases stayed unmatched.

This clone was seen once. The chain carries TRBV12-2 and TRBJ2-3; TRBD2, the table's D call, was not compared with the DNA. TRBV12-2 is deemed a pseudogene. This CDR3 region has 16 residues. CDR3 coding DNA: TGTGCAAGTCGCTTAGGGGGTAGCGGGGACACAGATACGCAGTATTTT. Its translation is CASRLGGSGDTDTQYF.

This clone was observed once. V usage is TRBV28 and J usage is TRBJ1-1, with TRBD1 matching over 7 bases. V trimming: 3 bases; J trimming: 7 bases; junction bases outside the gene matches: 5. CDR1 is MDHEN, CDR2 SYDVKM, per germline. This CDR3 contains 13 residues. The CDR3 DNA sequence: TGTGCCAGCAGTTTGGCAGGGGGACATGAAGCTTTCTTT. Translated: CASSLAGGHEAFF.

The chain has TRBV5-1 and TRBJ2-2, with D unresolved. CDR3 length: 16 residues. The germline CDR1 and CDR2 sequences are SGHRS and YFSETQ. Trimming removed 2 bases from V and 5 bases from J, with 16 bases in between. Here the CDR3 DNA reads TGCGCCAGCAGCTTCTTTGACTCTGGCGGTACCGGGGAGCTGTTTTTT. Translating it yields CASSFFDSGGTGELFF.

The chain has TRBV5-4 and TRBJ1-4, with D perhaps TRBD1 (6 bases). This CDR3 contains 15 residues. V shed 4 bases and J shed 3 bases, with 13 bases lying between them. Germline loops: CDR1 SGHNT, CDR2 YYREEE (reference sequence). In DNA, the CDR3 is TGTGCCAGCAGCCCTTCCAGGGGACCTAATGAAAAACTGTTTTTT. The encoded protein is CASSPSRGPNEKLFF.

Written as DNA, the CDR3 is TGTGCCTGGGACCGAGGGGGTGAGGGCACAGATACGCAGTATTTT. It codes for CAWDRGGEGTDTQYF. This chain links TRBV30 with TRBJ2-3, with a weak D call TRBD1 (6 bases). The CDR3 totals 15 residues. V was pared by 5 bases and J by 1 base, with 16 bases between. CDR1 and CDR2 from the germline V gene are GTSNPN and SVGIG (reference sequence).

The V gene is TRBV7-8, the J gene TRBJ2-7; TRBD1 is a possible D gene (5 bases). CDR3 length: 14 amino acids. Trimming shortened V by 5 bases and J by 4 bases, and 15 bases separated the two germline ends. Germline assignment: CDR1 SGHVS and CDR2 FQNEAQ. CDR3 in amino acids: CASSPDRTIYEQYF. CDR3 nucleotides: TGTGCCAGCAGCCCCGACAGAACCATATACGAGCAGTACTTC.

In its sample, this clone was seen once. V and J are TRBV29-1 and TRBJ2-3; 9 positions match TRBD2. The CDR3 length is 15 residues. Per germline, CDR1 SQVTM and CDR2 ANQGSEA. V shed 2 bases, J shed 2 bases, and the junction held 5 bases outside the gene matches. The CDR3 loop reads CSVEQSGGITDTQYF. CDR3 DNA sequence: TGCAGCGTTGAACAAAGCGGGGGGATCACAGATACGCAGTATTTT.

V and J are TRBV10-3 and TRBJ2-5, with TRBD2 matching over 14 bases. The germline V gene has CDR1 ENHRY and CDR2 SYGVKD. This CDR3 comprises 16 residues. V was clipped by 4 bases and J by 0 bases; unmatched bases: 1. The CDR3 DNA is TGTGCCATCAGTGGGGGACTAGCGGGGGACCAAGAGACCCAGTACTTC. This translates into CAISGGLAGDQETQYF.

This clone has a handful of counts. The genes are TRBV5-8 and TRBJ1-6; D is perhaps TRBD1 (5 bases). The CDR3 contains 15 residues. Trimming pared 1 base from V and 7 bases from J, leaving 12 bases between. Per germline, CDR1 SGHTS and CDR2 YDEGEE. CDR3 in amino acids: CASSLIRGWNSPLHF. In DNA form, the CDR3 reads TGTGCCAGCAGCTTGATTAGGGGTTGGAATTCACCCCTCCACTTT.

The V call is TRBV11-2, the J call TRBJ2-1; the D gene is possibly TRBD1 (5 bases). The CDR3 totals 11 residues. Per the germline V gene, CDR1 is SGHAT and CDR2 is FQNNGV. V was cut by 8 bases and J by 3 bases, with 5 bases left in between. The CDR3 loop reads CASGHYNEQFF. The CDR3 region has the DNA TGTGCCAGCGGACACTACAATGAGCAGTTCTTC.

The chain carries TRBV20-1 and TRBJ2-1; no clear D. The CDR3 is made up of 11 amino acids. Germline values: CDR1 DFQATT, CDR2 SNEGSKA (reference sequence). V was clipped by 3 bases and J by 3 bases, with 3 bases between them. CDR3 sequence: CSASHYNEQFF. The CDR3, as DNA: TGCAGTGCTAGCCACTACAATGAGCAGTTCTTC.

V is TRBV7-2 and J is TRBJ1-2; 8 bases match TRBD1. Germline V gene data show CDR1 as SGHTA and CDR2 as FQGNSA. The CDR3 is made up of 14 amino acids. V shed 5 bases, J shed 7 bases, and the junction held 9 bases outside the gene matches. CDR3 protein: CASSTRTGSLGYTF. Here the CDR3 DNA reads TGTGCCAGCAGCACGAGGACAGGGTCTCTTGGCTACACCTTC.

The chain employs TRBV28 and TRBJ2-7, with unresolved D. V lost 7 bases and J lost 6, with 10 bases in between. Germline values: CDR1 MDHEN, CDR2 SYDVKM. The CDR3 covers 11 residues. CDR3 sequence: CASTAEVEQYF. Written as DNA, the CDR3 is TGTGCCAGCACCGCTGAGGTCGAGCAGTACTTC. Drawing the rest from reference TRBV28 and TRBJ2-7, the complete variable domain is DVKVTQSSRYLVKRTGEKVFLECVQDMDHENMFWYRQDPGLGLRLIYFSYDVKMKEKGDIPEGYSVSREKKERFSLILESASTNQTSMYLCASTAEVEQYFGPGTRLTVT.

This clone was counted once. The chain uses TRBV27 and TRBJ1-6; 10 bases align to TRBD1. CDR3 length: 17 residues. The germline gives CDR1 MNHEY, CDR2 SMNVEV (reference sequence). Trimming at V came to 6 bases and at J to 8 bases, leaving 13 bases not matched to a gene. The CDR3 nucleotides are TGTGCCAGCAGGCAGGGACAGGGGATGGGTAGCGATTCACCCCTCCACTTT. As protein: CASRQGQGMGSDSPLHF.

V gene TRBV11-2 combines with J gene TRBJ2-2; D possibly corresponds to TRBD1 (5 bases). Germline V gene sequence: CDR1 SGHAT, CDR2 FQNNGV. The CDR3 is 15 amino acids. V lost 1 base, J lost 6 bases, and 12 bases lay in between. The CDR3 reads CASSLVFRVSGELFF. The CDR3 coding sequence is TGTGCCAGCAGCTTAGTTTTCAGGGTGTCCGGGGAGCTGTTTTTT.

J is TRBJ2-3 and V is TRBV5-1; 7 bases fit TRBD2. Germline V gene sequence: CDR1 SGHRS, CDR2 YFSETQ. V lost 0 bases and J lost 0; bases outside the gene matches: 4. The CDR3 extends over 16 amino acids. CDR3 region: CASSLGGGLSTDTQYF. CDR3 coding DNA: TGCGCCAGCAGCTTGGGCGGGGGACTTAGCACAGATACGCAGTATTTT.

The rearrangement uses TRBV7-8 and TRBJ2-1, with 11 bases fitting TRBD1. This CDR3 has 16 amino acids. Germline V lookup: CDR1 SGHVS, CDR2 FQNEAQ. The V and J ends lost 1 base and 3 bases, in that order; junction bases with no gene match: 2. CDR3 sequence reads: CASSLVGTGGYNEQFF. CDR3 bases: TGTGCCAGCAGCTTAGTGGGGACAGGGGGCTACAATGAGCAGTTCTTC. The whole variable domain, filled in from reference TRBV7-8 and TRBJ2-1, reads GAGVSQSPRYKVAKRGQDVALRCDPISGHVSLFWYQQALGQGPEFLTYFQNEAQLDKSGLPSDRFFAERPEGSVSTLKIQRTQQEDSAVYLCASSLVGTGGYNEQFFGPGTRLTVL.

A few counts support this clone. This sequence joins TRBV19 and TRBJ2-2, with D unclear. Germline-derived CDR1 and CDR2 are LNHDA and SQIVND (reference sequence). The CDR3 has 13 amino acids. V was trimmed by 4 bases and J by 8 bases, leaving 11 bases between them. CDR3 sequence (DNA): TGTGCCAGTAGTACACAGACGGCAGGGGAGCTGTTTTTT. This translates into CASSTQTAGELFF.

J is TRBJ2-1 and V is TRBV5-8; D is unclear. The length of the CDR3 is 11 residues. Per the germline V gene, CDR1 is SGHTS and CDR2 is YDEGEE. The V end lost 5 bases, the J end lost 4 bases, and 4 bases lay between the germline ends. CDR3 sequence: CASRSYNEQFF. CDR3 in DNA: TGTGCCAGCAGATCATACAATGAGCAGTTCTTC.

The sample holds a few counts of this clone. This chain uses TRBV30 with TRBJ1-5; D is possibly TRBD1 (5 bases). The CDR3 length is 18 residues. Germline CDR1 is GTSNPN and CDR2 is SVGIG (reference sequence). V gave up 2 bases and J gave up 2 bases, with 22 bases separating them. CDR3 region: CAWSKWGGNYYGNQPQHF. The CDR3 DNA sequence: TGTGCCTGGAGTAAGTGGGGGGGTAATTATTATGGCAATCAGCCCCAGCATTTT.